This TCR beta chain emerged from a study of CD4 T cells in relation to SARS-CoV-2 and coronaviruses (dated by TCRdb to the early 2020s). For the wider study: In the ViraFEST assay, PBMCs were cultured with antigen for approximately 10 days, after which TCR beta CDR3s were sequenced to identify antigen-specific clonal expansions. The negative reference condition was either a culture with an HIV-1 Nef peptide pool or a culture with no peptide. Using patient-derived lymphoblastoid cell lines, the shared crossreactive spike epitopes were mapped to their HLA restriction. The study assessed, at the TCR clonotype level, memory CD4+ T cell crossreactivity between SARS-CoV-2 and common cold coronavirus spike proteins. Samples from a few pre-COVID donors and the naive versus memory experiments were sequenced with the Adaptive Biotechnologies TCR-sequencing kit; other data were Illumina-based. For other donors in the study, expansion assays were sequenced with a different, Illumina-based TCR-beta assay.

The library was made by the immunoSEQ multiplex PCR assay. The paper's data handling went like this. During preprocessing, nonproductive sequences were discarded, as were any CDR3s that did not begin with C, did not end with F or W, or were shorter than 7 amino acids. Antigen-specific clonotypes were called with the MANAFEST web app on the basis of expansion relative to the reference and to other culture wells. A clone was considered positive if the clone showed significant expansion compared with the reference culture in 2 of 3 replicate wells at an FDR below 0.05. Positive clones also required significant expansion versus all other tandem wells and an odds ratio above 5. Pairwise Levenshtein distance, computed with the stringdist R package after three terminal residues were trimmed from each end, was used as the measure of CDR3 homology. TCRdb re-hosts the immuneACCESS table, in-frame sequences only. Its copies lack some clones; in the studies checked, an unresolved V gene accounts for under half of them, and the cause for the rest is not known. That table is the source of V, J and clone size, and D and trimming were worked out from the DNA. The sample table contains about 30,000 clones; only one count was recorded for approximately 79% of them. In total, the top ten clones hold 12% of the sample.

The study at large found these results: Crossreactive clones showed significantly weaker SARS-CoV-2-driven expansion than monoreactive clones, consistent with antigenic imprinting. Because no donor provided both pre-pandemic and post-infection samples, tracing the source of pre-existing responses was limited. Crossreactivity analysis centred on spike protein, so crossreactivity against other viral proteins was not assessed. About 60% of donors had memory CD4+ clonotypes that crossrecognized SARS-CoV-2 and at least one common cold coronavirus spike. Small numbers of patients and of tested TCRs limited the study.

Reading the germline V gene gives CDR1 SGHRS and CDR2 YFSETQ. Taken from cysteine to phenylalanine, the CDR3 has 13 residues. Solely the CDR3 DNA is kept, with 39 bases framed from the first base. V drops 3 bases and J drops 4 bases, leaving 10 bases in between. CD4+ T cells from unexposed donors were collected before the COVID-19 pandemic (2011-2018). After 10 days of culture, CD4+ T cells were isolated with the EasySep CD4+ T cell isolation kit. As cell numbers permitted, CD4+ T cells from unexposed donors were tested for reactivity to SARS-CoV-2 S and N and to four common cold coronavirus spike pools. PBMCs were cultured at around 2 million per well in IMDM supplemented with 5% human AB serum and 10 IU/ml IL-2. Half of the culture medium was replaced with fresh IL-2-containing medium on days 3 and 7. In general, every peptide culture condition was set up in three replicate wells. Leukapheresis product for the unexposed donors was purchased commercially. PBMCs were isolated from leukapheresis product or whole blood by Ficoll-Paque PLUS gradient centrifugation. PBMCs were either cryopreserved at -140°C or used fresh in the expansion assay. The QIAamp Micro DNA Kit was used to extract genomic DNA from the CD4+ T cells.

Turning to this clone: Its specific antigen is unknown. The record has no base qualities; no much larger clone is one base away.

The sequenced sample was CD4+ T cells from PBMCs, cultured in vitro. This TCR was recovered from a human donor in good health. The rearrangement joined TRBV5-1 to TRBJ1-1; the D gene remains uncertain. The CDR3 is CASSSGGSTEAFF. The sequenced DNA is TGCGCCAGCAGCTCAGGCGGGAGCACTGAAGCTTTCTTT.